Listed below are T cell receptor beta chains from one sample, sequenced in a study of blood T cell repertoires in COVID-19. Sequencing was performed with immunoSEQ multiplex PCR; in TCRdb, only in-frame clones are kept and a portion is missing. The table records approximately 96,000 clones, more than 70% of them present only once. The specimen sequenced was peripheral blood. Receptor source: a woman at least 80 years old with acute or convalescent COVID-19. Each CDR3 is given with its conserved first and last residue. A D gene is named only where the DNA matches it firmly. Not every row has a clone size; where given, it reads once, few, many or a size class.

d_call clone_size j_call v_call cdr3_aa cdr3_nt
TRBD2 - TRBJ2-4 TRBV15 CATSSGGGIQYF TGTGCCACCAGCAGCGGGGGGGGCATTCAGTACTTC
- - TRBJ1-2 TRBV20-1 CSASLFSSYGYTF TGCAGTGCTAGTCTTTTCAGTTCCTATGGCTACACCTTC
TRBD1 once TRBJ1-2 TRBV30 CAWSVRGRGAGYTF TGTGCCTGGAGTGTACGGGGCAGGGGGGCTGGCTACACCTTC
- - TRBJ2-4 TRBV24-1 CATSDLTNIQYF TGTGCCACCAGTGATTTGACTAACATTCAGTACTTC
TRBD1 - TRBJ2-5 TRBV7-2 CASSLFPGGETQYF TGTGCCAGCAGCTTATTCCCAGGGGGCGAGACCCAGTACTTC
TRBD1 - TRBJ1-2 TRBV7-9 CASSLLDRALKWVF TGTGCCAGCAGCCTCTTGGACAGGGCTTTGAAGTGGGTCTTC
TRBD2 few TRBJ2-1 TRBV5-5 CASSPSAGISSYNEQFF TGTGCCAGCAGCCCCTCAGCGGGAATTAGCTCCTACAATGAGCAGTTCTTC
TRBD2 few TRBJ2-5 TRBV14 CASSQRLAGVERFQETQYF TGTGCCAGCAGCCAACGACTAGCGGGAGTCGAGCGCTTCCAAGAGACCCAGTACTTC
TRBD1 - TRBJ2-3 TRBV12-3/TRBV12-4 CASSRTGRDTQYF TGTGCCAGCAGTAGGACAGGGAGAGATACGCAGTATTTT
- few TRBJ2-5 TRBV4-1 CASSFRGGFSETQYF TGCGCCAGCAGCTTCAGAGGGGGTTTTTCAGAGACCCAGTACTTC
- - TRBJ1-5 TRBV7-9 CASSLATVIDPYSNQPQHF TGTGCCAGCAGCTTAGCCACGGTGATTGATCCCTATAGCAATCAGCCCCAGCATTTT
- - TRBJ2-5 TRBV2 CASTRTKETQYF TGTGCCAGCACCCGGACAAAAGAGACCCAGTACTTC
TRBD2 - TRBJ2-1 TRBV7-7 CASSLGASGGYNEQFF TGTGCTAGCAGCTTAGGTGCTAGCGGAGGATACAATGAGCAGTTCTTC